This T cell receptor beta chain derives from a study of T cells in Graves' hyperthyroidism and ophthalmopathy. TCR beta CDR3 region amplification was performed from RNA transcripts. TCR CDR3 underwent first-round RT-PCR with the HTBI primer set. A single record per CDR3 protein comes from TCRdb applying MiXCR to the multiplex PCR reads. The sample holds a few hundred thousand distinct CDR3 sequences, 22% seen once. This clonotype was found a few times. V gave up 7 bases and J gave up 4 bases; unmatched junction bases: 6. This CDR3 spans 15 amino acids. Germline V gene data show CDR1 as SNHLY and CDR2 as FYNNEI.

The clonotype was recovered from a woman in her seventies with Graves' ophthalmopathy. The sequenced sample was blood. The V call is TRBV2, the J call TRBJ2-1, with TRBD2 matching 11 bases. Here the CDR3 reads CASNLLAGAYNEQFF. As DNA, the CDR3 is TGTGCCAGCAATCTACTAGCGGGAGCTTACAATGAGCAGTTCTTC.